This T cell receptor beta chain was identified in a study of shared clonotypes between healthy human individuals. Trimming pared 3 bases from V and 0 bases from J, leaving 17 bases between. Germline V gives CDR1 SGHNT, CDR2 YENEEA. CDR3 length: 17 residues. Study-level points and caveats: When compared with the clonotypes that were shared by all four sorted-subset donors, the non-shared clonotypes turned out to have lower generation probabilities. Sampling was confined to blood; repertoires within tissues likely differ.

Genomic DNA belonging to each subset was distributed in equal measure over several immunoSEQ plates. Measured with immunoSEQ multiplex PCR; TCRdb has only the in-frame clones, and not every one. Of about 680,000 clones listed, around four fifths are singletons. For this clone: What it binds is unknown.

This receptor was taken from a woman aged 30 to 39 in good health. The chain employs TRBV11-3 and TRBJ1-2; no clear D gene. The sample comprised memory CD4+ T cells sorted from blood. Stated subset: CD45RA-negative fraction. CDR3 coding DNA: TGTGCCAGCAGCTTGGCAGGCACACCCCTAACTAACTATGGCTACACCTTC. As protein: CASSLAGTPLTNYGYTF.